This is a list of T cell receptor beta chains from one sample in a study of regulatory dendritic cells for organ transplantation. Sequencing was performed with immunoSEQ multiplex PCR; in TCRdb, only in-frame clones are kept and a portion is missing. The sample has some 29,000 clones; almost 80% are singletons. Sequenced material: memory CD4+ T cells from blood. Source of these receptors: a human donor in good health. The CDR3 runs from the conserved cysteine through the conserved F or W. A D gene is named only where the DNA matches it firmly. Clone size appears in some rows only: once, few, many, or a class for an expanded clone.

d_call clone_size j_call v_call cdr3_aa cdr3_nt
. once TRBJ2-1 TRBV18 CASSPRSEASSYNEQFF TGTGCCAGCTCTCCCCGTAGCGAGGCTAGCTCCTACAATGAGCAGTTCTTC
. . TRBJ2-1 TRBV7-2 CASSLNSYSEQFF TGTGCCAGCAGCTTAAACTCCTACAGTGAGCAGTTCTTC
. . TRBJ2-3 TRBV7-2 CASSFTYHTDTQYF TGTGCCAGCAGCTTCACTTATCACACAGATACGCAGTATTTT
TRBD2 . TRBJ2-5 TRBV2 CASKPLRGGSETQYF TGTGCCAGCAAGCCTCTGCGGGGGGGTTCGGAGACCCAGTACTTC
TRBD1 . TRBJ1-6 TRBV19 CASSSRTDRGPTHSPLHF TGTGCCAGTAGTTCAAGAACAGACAGGGGGCCCACTCATTCACCCCTCCACTTT
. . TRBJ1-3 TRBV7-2 CASSRDGAGFSGNTIYF TGTGCCAGCAGCCGGGACGGAGCGGGGTTCTCTGGAAACACCATATATTTT
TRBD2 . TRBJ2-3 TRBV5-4 CASSLRTSGSSDTQYF TGTGCCAGCAGCCTAAGGACTAGCGGGAGCTCAGATACGCAGTATTTT
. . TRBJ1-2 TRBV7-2 CASSLGAGQTPLYGYTF TGTGCCAGCAGCTTAGGGGCGGGGCAGACTCCTCTCTATGGCTACACCTTC
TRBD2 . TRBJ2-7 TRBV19 CASSIAGGPAYEQYF TGTGCCAGTAGTATAGCGGGGGGGCCTGCCTACGAGCAGTACTTC
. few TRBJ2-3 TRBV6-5 CASSYAPRATGTQYF TGTGCCAGCAGTTACGCCCCTCGGGCCACGGGTACGCAGTATTTT
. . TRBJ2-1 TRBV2 CASTRGWNEQFF TGTGCCAGCACACGAGGTTGGAATGAGCAGTTCTTC
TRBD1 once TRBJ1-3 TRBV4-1 CASSQDRGQRTGNTIYF TGCGCCAGCAGCCAAGATAGGGGGCAAAGAACTGGAAACACCATATATTTT
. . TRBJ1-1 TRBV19 CASRFVGNTEAFF TGTGCCAGTAGGTTTGTAGGGAACACTGAAGCTTTCTTT
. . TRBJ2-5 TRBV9 CASSSNPVTETQYF TGTGCCAGCAGCTCGAACCCCGTCACGGAGACCCAGTACTTC
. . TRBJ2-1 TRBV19 CASSPPTGDEQFF TGTGCCAGTAGTCCTCCCACCGGGGATGAGCAGTTCTTC
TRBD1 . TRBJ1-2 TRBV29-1 CSVEDGSGQGPNYGYTF TGCAGCGTTGAAGATGGGTCGGGACAGGGGCCTAACTATGGCTACACCTTC
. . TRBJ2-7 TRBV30 CAWRDRLGIPYEQYF TGTGCCTGGAGGGATCGTCTAGGGATTCCCTACGAGCAGTACTTC
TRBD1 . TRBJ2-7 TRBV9 CASSVGRGQYEQYF TGTGCCAGCAGCGTTGGCAGGGGGCAGTACGAGCAGTACTTC
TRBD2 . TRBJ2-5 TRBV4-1 CASSQDGTSAETQYF TGCGCCAGCAGCCAAGACGGGACTAGCGCAGAGACCCAGTACTTC
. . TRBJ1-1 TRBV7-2 CASSLGTYGTEAFF TGTGCCAGCAGCTTAGGGACGTATGGGACTGAAGCTTTCTTT
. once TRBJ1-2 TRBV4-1 CASSQQGQEHYGYTF TGCGCCAGCAGCCAACAGGGGCAGGAACACTATGGCTACACCTTC
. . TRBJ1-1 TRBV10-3 CAISGHEDTEAFF TGTGCCATCAGTGGGCACGAGGACACTGAAGCTTTCTTT
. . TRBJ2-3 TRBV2 CASNRDTDTQYF TGTGCCAGCAACAGGGACACAGATACGCAGTATTTT
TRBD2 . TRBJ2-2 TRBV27 CASSLIGGDDYTGELFF TGTGCCAGCAGTTTGATCGGGGGGGACGACTACACCGGGGAGCTGTTTTTT
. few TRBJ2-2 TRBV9 CASSDKSEGTGELFF TGTGCCAGCAGCGATAAATCCGAGGGCACCGGGGAGCTGTTTTTT
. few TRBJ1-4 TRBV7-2 CASSLRQAEKLFF TGTGCCAGCAGCCTAAGACAGGCCGAAAAACTGTTTTTT
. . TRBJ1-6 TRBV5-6 CASSLQAVSAPLHF TGTGCCAGCAGCTTACAGGCTGTTAGTGCGCCCCTCCACTTT
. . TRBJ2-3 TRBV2 CASSVLAVTDTQYF TGTGCCAGCAGCGTATTAGCGGTGACAGATACGCAGTATTTT
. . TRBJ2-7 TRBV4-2 CASSQDSTGRIYEQYF TGTGCCAGCAGCCAAGATAGCACAGGGAGGATCTACGAGCAGTACTTC
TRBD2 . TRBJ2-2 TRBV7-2 CASSPPGGGPGELFF TGTGCCAGCAGCCCCCCGGGGGGTGGTCCCGGGGAGCTGTTTTTT
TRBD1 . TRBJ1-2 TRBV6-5 CASRPIQGGNGYTF TGTGCCAGCAGACCCATCCAGGGGGGCAATGGCTACACCTTC
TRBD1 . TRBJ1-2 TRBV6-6 CASTPTGDYGYTF TGTGCCAGCACCCCGACAGGGGACTATGGCTACACCTTC
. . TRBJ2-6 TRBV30 CAWKNVGVSGANVLTF TGTGCCTGGAAGAATGTAGGAGTCTCTGGGGCCAACGTCCTGACTTTC
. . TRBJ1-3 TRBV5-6 CASSLGGNTIYF TGTGCCAGCAGCTTGGGAGGAAACACCATATATTTT
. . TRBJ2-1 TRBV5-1 CASSYSTGAYNEQFF TGCGCCAGCAGCTACTCGACAGGAGCTTACAATGAGCAGTTCTTC
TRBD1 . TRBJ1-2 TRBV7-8 CASSLLGQGARFTF TGTGCCAGCAGCTTATTGGGGCAGGGGGCGCGTTTTACCTTC
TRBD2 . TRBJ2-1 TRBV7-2 CASSSPRSGIVFEQFF TGTGCCAGCAGCTCACCACGTAGCGGGATAGTGTTTGAGCAGTTCTTC
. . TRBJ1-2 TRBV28 CASSLSYRADYGYTF TGTGCCAGCAGTTTATCGTACAGGGCCGACTATGGCTACACCTTC
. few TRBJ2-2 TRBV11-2 CASSYTNTGELFF TGTGCCAGCAGCTACACGAACACCGGGGAGCTGTTTTTT
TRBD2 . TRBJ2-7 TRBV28 CASRRRRGSSGRDYEQYF TGTGCCAGCAGGAGAAGGAGGGGCTCTAGCGGGAGGGACTACGAGCAGTACTTC
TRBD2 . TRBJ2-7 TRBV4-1 CASSQDRTSASSYEQYF TGCGCCAGCAGCCAAGATCGGACTAGCGCGAGCTCCTACGAGCAGTACTTC
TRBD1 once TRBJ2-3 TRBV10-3 CAVTGADTQYF TGTGCCGTGACAGGGGCAGATACGCAGTATTTT
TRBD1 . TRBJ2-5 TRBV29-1 CSVAGQGRETQYF TGCAGCGTTGCAGGACAGGGGCGTGAGACCCAGTACTTC
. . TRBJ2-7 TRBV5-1 CASSLGGAQTYEQYF TGCGCCAGCAGCTTGGGTGGGGCGCAAACCTACGAGCAGTACTTC
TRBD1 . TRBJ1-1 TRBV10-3 CAISESRGREKKDQHTEAFF TGTGCCATCAGTGAGTCCAGGGGGCGCGAGAAGAAAGACCAGCACACTGAAGCTTTCTTT
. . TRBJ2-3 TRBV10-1 CASSESGPRFGDTQYF TGCGCCAGCAGTGAGAGCGGGCCCAGGTTCGGAGATACGCAGTATTTT
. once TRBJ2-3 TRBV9 CASSGAYSTDTQYF TGTGCCAGCAGCGGCGCTTATAGCACAGATACGCAGTATTTT
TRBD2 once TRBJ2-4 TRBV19 CASSSIAGVVNIQYF TGTGCCAGTAGTAGTATAGCGGGAGTTGTAAACATTCAGTACTTC
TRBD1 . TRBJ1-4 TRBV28 CASSVAGTVNEKLFF TGTGCCAGCAGTGTCGCCGGGACAGTAAATGAAAAACTGTTTTTT
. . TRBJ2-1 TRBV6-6 CASSPLNEQFF TGTGCCAGCAGTCCCCTGAATGAGCAGTTCTTC
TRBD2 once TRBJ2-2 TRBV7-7 CASSLASGNTGELFF TGTGCTAGCAGCTTAGCTAGCGGAAACACCGGGGAGCTGTTTTTT
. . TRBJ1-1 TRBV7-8 CASQIDINRVSNTEAFF TGTGCCAGCCAAATCGACATCAACAGGGTGTCGAACACTGAAGCTTTCTTT